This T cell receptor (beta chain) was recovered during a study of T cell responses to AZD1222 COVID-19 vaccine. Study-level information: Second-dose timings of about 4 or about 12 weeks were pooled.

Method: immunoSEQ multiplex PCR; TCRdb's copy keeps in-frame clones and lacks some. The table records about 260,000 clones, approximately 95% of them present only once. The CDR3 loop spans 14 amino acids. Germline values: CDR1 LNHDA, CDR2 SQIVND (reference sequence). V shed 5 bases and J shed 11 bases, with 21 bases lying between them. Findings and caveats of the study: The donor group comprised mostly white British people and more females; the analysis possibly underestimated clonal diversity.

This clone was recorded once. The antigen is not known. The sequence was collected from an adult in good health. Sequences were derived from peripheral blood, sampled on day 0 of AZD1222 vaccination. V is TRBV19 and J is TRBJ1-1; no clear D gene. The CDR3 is CASSSPSKPGVAFF. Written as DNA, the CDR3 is TGTGCCAGTAGTTCTCCAAGCAAACCGGGAGTCGCTTTCTTT.